What follows are 7 T cell receptor beta chains derived from one specimen sequenced in a study of OX40 agonist ivuxolimab in advanced cancers. Sequencing used immunoSEQ multiplex PCR; TCRdb keeps in-frame clones, though not all of them. The sample has some 45,000 clones, around nine tenths seen once; the top ten hold 10% to 15%. The sample here was CD4+ or CD8+ T cells sorted from blood, taken in a trial of the OX40 agonist ivuxolimab. The origin of the receptors is an adult with an advanced solid tumor such as melanoma, head and neck, liver or kidney cancer.

The chain links TRBV7-9 to TRBJ1-1; D gene ambiguous. CDR1 and CDR2 (germline): SEHNR, FQNEAQ (reference sequence). Trimming took 3 bases from V and 3 from J, leaving 5 bases between them. The CDR3 is 12 amino acids. CDR3 DNA sequence: TGTGCCAGCAGCTTCGGGGACACTGAAGCTTTCTTT. Residues: CASSFGDTEAFF.

The chain joins TRBV6-5 to TRBJ1-1, with D unclear. This CDR3 has 16 amino acids. CDR1 is MNHEY and CDR2 is SVGAGI in the germline V gene. The V gene lost 0 bases and the J gene lost 0 bases, with 11 bases spanning the gap. CDR3 coding DNA: TGTGCCAGCAGTTACTCGGCAGGCGATATGAACACTGAAGCTTTCTTT. Translated, it gives CASSYSAGDMNTEAFF.

This chain links TRBV6-5 with TRBJ1-1, with D unclear. CDR1 and CDR2 (germline): MNHEY, SVGAGI. Trimming left V 4 bases short and J 7 bases short, with 7 bases between. The CDR3 covers 11 residues. This chain's CDR3 is CASSSLGEAFF. In DNA, the CDR3 is TGTGCCAGCAGTTCCTTGGGTGAAGCTTTCTTT.

The table lists this clone with a count of one. The gene calls are TRBV4-3 and TRBJ1-4; the match to TRBD1 covers 7 bases. V shed 0 bases and J 3 bases; nucleotides not matched to a gene: 4. The CDR3 consists of 16 residues. CDR1 is LGHNA and CDR2 is YSLEER in the germline V gene. CDR3 protein: CASSQEQGVANEKLFF. The CDR3 coding sequence is TGCGCCAGCAGCCAAGAGCAGGGGGTGGCTAATGAAAAACTGTTTTTT.

The chain uses TRBV16 and TRBJ1-2; 7 nucleotides line up with TRBD1. V was clipped by 0 bases and J by 4 bases; unmatched bases: 11. The CDR3 spans 17 residues. The V gene's germline CDR1 is KGHSY and CDR2 FQNENV. CDR3 sequence: CASSQSLFGTESYGYTF. In DNA, the CDR3 is TGTGCCAGCAGCCAATCCTTGTTCGGGACAGAAAGCTATGGCTACACCTTC. Filled out from reference TRBV16 and TRBJ1-2, the complete variable domain reads GEEVAQTPKHLVRGEGQKAKLYCAPIKGHSYVFWYQQVLKNEFKFLISFQNENVFDETGMPKERFSAKCLPNSPCSLEIQATKLEDSAVYFCASSQSLFGTESYGYTFGSGTRLTVV.

This sequence joins TRBV11-2 and TRBJ1-5, with D perhaps TRBD1 (5 bases). Trimming removed 1 base from V and 7 bases from J, with 8 bases in between. The V gene's germline CDR1 is SGHAT and CDR2 FQNNGV. CDR3 size: 13 residues. Here the CDR3 DNA reads TGTGCCAGCAGCTTAGGGGGGGAACAGCCCCAGCATTTT. It translates to CASSLGGEQPQHF.

This chain joins TRBV5-6 and TRBJ2-3, with D possibly TRBD2 on 6 matching bases. The germline gives CDR1 SGHDT, CDR2 YYEEEE. CDR3 length equals 14 residues. Trimming left V 4 bases short and J 2 bases short, with 11 bases between. CDR3 sequence: CASSGGWDTDTQYF. The CDR3 DNA follows: TGTGCCAGCAGCGGGGGGTGGGACACAGATACGCAGTATTTT.